A single sample gave rise to the 29 T cell receptor beta chains below, sequenced in a study of T cell responses to AZD1222 COVID-19 vaccine. The method was immunoSEQ multiplex PCR; TCRdb's version includes in-frame clones alone and lacks a portion of them. This table holds around 120,000 clones, around 90% found once. Material: peripheral blood, obtained 28 days after the second AZD1222 dose. The receptor source for this set is an adult who received the AZD1222 COVID-19 vaccine.

CDR3 nucleotide sequence: TGTGCCAGCAGTTTAAAGGGTTATCAGCCCCAGCATTTT. Translating it yields CASSLKGYQPQHF. The chain employs TRBV27 and TRBJ1-5; no firm D call. The CDR3 runs to 13 residues. The germline gives CDR1 MNHEY, CDR2 SMNVEV (reference sequence). V gave up 2 bases and J gave up 5 bases, with 7 bases separating them.

The chain links TRBV7-8 to TRBJ1-2, with D unclear. Germline values: CDR1 SGHVS, CDR2 FQNEAQ. V was shortened by 3 bases and J by 4 bases, with 18 bases between the two germline ends. This CDR3 spans 16 amino acids. The CDR3, as DNA: TGTGCCAGCAGCTTCGCGGGCCAAGAATGGGGCTATGGCTACACCTTC. Amino acid sequence: CASSFAGQEWGYGYTF.

The chain couples TRBV19 to TRBJ2-1; 8 bases are shared with TRBD2. The CDR3 has 12 residues. Losses at the gene ends were 5 bases for V and 14 bases for J; bases not matched to a gene: 8. CDR1 is LNHDA and CDR2 is SQIVND in the germline V gene (reference sequence). The CDR3, as DNA: TGTGCCAGTAGTCCTCGGGGGGGCGTGGAGTTCTTC. Its translation: CASSPRGGVEFF.

The rearrangement links TRBV13 to TRBJ2-5; 10 bases fit TRBD2. The CDR3 runs to 16 residues. V trimming: 4 bases; J trimming: 4 bases; junction bases outside the gene matches: 9. The germline CDR1 and CDR2 sequences are PRHDT and FYEKMQ (reference sequence). CDR3 residues: CASSSEAGGPLETQYF. The CDR3 bases are TGTGCCAGCAGCTCCGAAGCGGGGGGGCCCTTAGAGACCCAGTACTTC.

The chain recombines TRBV19 with TRBJ1-1; possible D gene TRBD1, 6 bases. Germline CDR1 LNHDA, CDR2 SQIVND (reference sequence). With 5 bases removed from V and 5 bases from J, the gap between germline ends came to 12 bases. This CDR3 region has 13 residues. Written as DNA, the CDR3 is TGTGCCAGTAGTTCACAGAGGGGGACTGAAGCTTTCTTT. Encoded protein: CASSSQRGTEAFF.

This clone showed up just once. The J gene is TRBJ2-3, the V gene TRBV9; tentative D call: TRBD2 (6 bases). Trimming cost V 0 bases and J 4 bases, with 12 bases left between them. The CDR3 loop spans 15 amino acids. Germline V gene data show CDR1 as SGDLS and CDR2 as YYNGEE. The CDR3 region is CASSVGGGAADTQYF. For the CDR3, the DNA is TGTGCCAGCAGCGTAGGGGGCGGGGCGGCAGATACGCAGTATTTT.

This clone occurred once. The chain joins TRBV2 to TRBJ2-1; 8 bases are shared with TRBD1. Germline V gene data show CDR1 as SNHLY and CDR2 as FYNNEI. Trimming removed 10 bases from V and 2 bases from J; junction bases left unmatched: 4. The CDR3 has 13 residues. This chain's CDR3 is CAIRTGPYNEQFF. The CDR3 DNA follows: TGTGCCATACGGACAGGGCCCTACAATGAGCAGTTCTTC. The full variable domain, rest sourced from reference TRBV2 and TRBJ2-1, is EPEVTQTPSHQVTQMGQEVILRCVPISNHLYFYWYRQILGQKVEFLVSFYNNEISEKSEIFDDQFSVERPDGSNFTLKIRSTKLEDSAMYFCAIRTGPYNEQFFGPGTRLTVL.

A single count supports this clone. J is TRBJ1-1 and V is TRBV19; D gene uncertain. The V end was cut by 3 bases, the J end by 1 base, with 12 bases between. The CDR3 is 15 residues long. The germline V gene encodes CDR1 LNHDA and CDR2 SQIVND (reference sequence). The CDR3: CASSIMTSANTEAFF. The CDR3 DNA reads as TGTGCCAGTAGTATCATGACCAGCGCGAACACTGAAGCTTTCTTT.

This chain joins TRBV11-1 and TRBJ2-4; D call uncertain. The V end lost 1 base, the J end lost 5 bases, and 9 bases lay between the germline ends. This CDR3 region has 14 residues. From germline, CDR1 is SGHAT and CDR2 FQDESV (reference sequence). The DNA of the CDR3 is TGTGCCAGCAGCTTAGACGGGTTCCAAAACATTCAGTACTTC. It is translated as CASSLDGFQNIQYF.

This chain links TRBV7-3 with TRBJ2-3; the match to TRBD2 covers 10 bases. The CDR3 spans 15 residues. J was trimmed by 1 base and V by 5 bases; bases with no gene match: 3. Germline-derived CDR1 and CDR2 are SGHTA and FQGTGA. Here the CDR3 DNA reads TGTGCCAGCAGCCCTGGGACTAGCGGCACAGATACGCAGTATTTT. It encodes CASSPGTSGTDTQYF.

This chain joins TRBV6-6 and TRBJ1-2; 8 nucleotides line up with TRBD1. The CDR3 totals 12 residues. V gave up 7 bases and J gave up 8 bases; unmatched junction bases: 6. The germline gives CDR1 MNHNY, CDR2 SVGAGI (reference sequence). The CDR3, as DNA: TGTGCCAGCACCCCACAGGGGGAGGGCTACACCTTC. Translation: CASTPQGEGYTF.

This clone was found once. The rearrangement links TRBV19 to TRBJ1-2; D is undetermined. The CDR3 runs 17 residues. Germline V gene lookup returns CDR1 LNHDA and CDR2 SQIVND (reference sequence). Trimming took off 3 bases at V and 3 bases at J, with 20 bases between the two ends. The CDR3 DNA reads TGTGCCAGTAGTATCTGGTGGCAGAACCATAGGGACTATGGCTACACCTTC. Protein: CASSIWWQNHRDYGYTF.

This sequence joins TRBV4-3 and TRBJ1-1; 8 nucleotides line up with TRBD1. Germline-derived CDR1 and CDR2 are LGHNA and YSLEER. V shed 0 bases and J 8 bases; nucleotides not matched to a gene: 5. The CDR3 totals 14 residues. As DNA, the CDR3 is TGCGCCAGCAGCCAAGATAGGGGGACAGGCGAAGCTTTCTTT. This translates into CASSQDRGTGEAFF.

The chain employs TRBV28 and TRBJ1-5; no clear D gene. CDR1 and CDR2 from the germline V gene are MDHEN and SYDVKM. The CDR3 runs 9 residues. V was clipped by 5 bases and J by 16 bases, with 9 bases between them. CDR3 amino acids: CASSPPRHF. Here the CDR3 DNA reads TGTGCCAGCAGTCCGCCCCGCCATTTT. Combining the CDR3 with reference TRBV28 and TRBJ1-5 gives the whole variable domain DVKVTQSSRYLVKRTGEKVFLECVQDMDHENMFWYRQDPGLGLRLIYFSYDVKMKEKGDIPEGYSVSREKKERFSLILESASTNQTSMYLCASSPPRHFGDGTRLSIL.

The chain has TRBV7-9 and TRBJ1-3; D call uncertain. V lost 1 base and J 0 bases, leaving 7 bases between the germline ends. CDR3 size: 15 residues. Germline CDR1 is SEHNR and CDR2 is FQNEAQ (reference sequence). CDR3 in amino acids: CASSLDGVSGNTIYF. CDR3 nucleotides: TGTGCCAGCAGCTTAGATGGGGTCTCTGGAAACACCATATATTTT.

The V call is TRBV7-9, the J call TRBJ1-1, with D perhaps TRBD1 (6 bases). V lost 5 bases, J lost 0 bases, and 19 bases lay in between. This CDR3 spans 17 amino acids. Germline CDR1 is SEHNR and CDR2 is FQNEAQ (reference sequence). The CDR3 spells CASSRGVDSTMNTEAFF. The CDR3 DNA follows: TGTGCCAGCAGCCGCGGGGTGGACAGCACCATGAACACTGAAGCTTTCTTT.

The DNA for the CDR3 is TGTGCCAGCAGAGGAGCGGGTTCCTACGAGCAGTACTTC. It yields the protein CASRGAGSYEQYF. This chain links TRBV25-1 with TRBJ2-7; TRBD2 is a possible D gene (6 bases). Trimming pared 6 bases from V and 1 base from J, leaving 10 bases between. The CDR3 has 13 residues. Per the germline V gene, CDR1 is MGHDK and CDR2 is SYGVNS.

This clone came up once. The chain joins TRBV6-1 to TRBJ1-6; 7 bases fit TRBD1. Germline V gives CDR1 MNHNS, CDR2 SASEGT. After removal of 3 bases from V and 12 bases from J, the junction contained 20 bases not matched to a gene. The CDR3 extends over 18 amino acids. CDR3 sequence: CASSDAGTEAISSLPLHF. The CDR3 region has the DNA TGTGCCAGCAGTGACGCTGGGACAGAGGCCATATCGTCGTTACCCCTCCACTTT.

The chain has TRBV6-6 and TRBJ2-1; TRBD2 matches 12 bases. The CDR3 covers 18 residues. The germline V gene encodes CDR1 MNHNY and CDR2 SVGAGI (reference sequence). Trimming at V came to 5 bases and at J to 7 bases, leaving 15 bases not matched to a gene. For the CDR3, the DNA is TGTGCCAGCAGTCCGACAAGACTAGCGGGAGATTTTGCAAATGAGCAGTTCTTC. Translating gives CASSPTRLAGDFANEQFF.

This chain links TRBV4-3 with TRBJ1-2; the D is unclear. V was shortened by 0 bases and J by 3 bases, with 11 bases between the two germline ends. Germline V gene data show CDR1 as LGHNA and CDR2 as YSLEER. There are 15 residues in the CDR3. The CDR3 coding sequence is TGCGCCAGCAGCCAAGATAATGGCGGCCACTATGGCTACACCTTC. Its translation: CASSQDNGGHYGYTF.

This chain connects TRBV28 to TRBJ2-5, with 7 bases fitting TRBD1. CDR1 and CDR2 (germline): MDHEN, SYDVKM. The CDR3 totals 14 residues. V lost 5 bases to trimming and J lost 3 bases; unmatched junction nucleotides: 6. The CDR3 nucleotides are TGTGCCAGCAGTCCACAGGGGCGAGAAGAGACCCAGTACTTC. Amino acids: CASSPQGREETQYF.

The chain couples TRBV3-1 (or the pseudogene TRBV3-2) to TRBJ2-2, with TRBD2 identical over 12 bases. This CDR3 has 18 amino acids. Germline assignment: CDR1 LGHDT and CDR2 YNNKEL (reference sequence). Trimming took 2 bases from V and 5 from J; bases not matched to a gene: 9. The CDR3 protein is CASSQIYLAGGGTGELFF. The CDR3, as DNA: TGTGCCAGCAGCCAAATTTACCTAGCGGGAGGGGGAACCGGGGAGCTGTTTTTT.

This chain links TRBV6-5 with TRBJ2-7; 9 positions agree with TRBD1. Trimming cost V 7 bases and J 2 bases; bases outside gene matches: 6. This CDR3 spans 14 amino acids. CDR1 and CDR2 (germline): MNHEY, SVGAGI. The CDR3 reads CASNHRGQAYEQYF. CDR3 sequence (DNA): TGTGCCAGCAACCACAGGGGGCAGGCCTACGAGCAGTACTTC.

This chain uses TRBV3-1 (or the pseudogene TRBV3-2) with TRBJ2-3; D perhaps matches TRBD2 (6 bases). Germline values: CDR1 LGHDT, CDR2 YNNKEL (reference sequence). Trimming cost V 0 bases and J 5 bases, with 12 bases left between them. The CDR3 sequence is 15 residues long. The CDR3 bases are TGTGCCAGCAGCCAAGATCGGGGGTTAGGAGATACGCAGTATTTT. Protein sequence: CASSQDRGLGDTQYF.

This sequence joins TRBV7-3 and TRBJ2-1; D call uncertain. The CDR3 runs 14 residues. Germline lookup yields CDR1 SGHTA and CDR2 FQGTGA. With 5 bases removed from V and 6 bases from J, the gap between germline ends came to 14 bases. The CDR3: CASSPGSGVNEQFF. In nucleotides, the CDR3 is TGTGCCAGCAGCCCTGGGTCAGGCGTCAATGAGCAGTTCTTC.

This clone has a single count. V is TRBV25-1 and J is TRBJ1-3; no reliable D call. The germline CDR1 and CDR2 sequences are MGHDK and SYGVNS. The CDR3 length is 13 residues. V was cut by 5 bases and J by 0 bases, with 5 bases left in between. The chain's CDR3 is CASSLTSGNTIYF. DNA of the CDR3: TGTGCCAGCAGTTTGACCTCTGGAAACACCATATATTTT.

In its sample, this clone was seen once. CDR3 nucleotide sequence: TGTGCCAGCAGCGGGGAGTATAATTCACCCCTCCACTTT. This sequence encodes CASSGEYNSPLHF. J is TRBJ1-6 and V is TRBV2; D ambiguous. This CDR3 region has 13 residues. V was trimmed by 6 bases and J by 4 bases, leaving 7 bases between them. Looked up from germline, CDR1 is SNHLY and CDR2 is FYNNEI. The whole variable domain, remainder taken from reference TRBV2 and TRBJ1-6, is EPEVTQTPSHQVTQMGQEVILRCVPISNHLYFYWYRQILGQKVEFLVSFYNNEISEKSEIFDDQFSVERPDGSNFTLKIRSTKLEDSAMYFCASSGEYNSPLHFGNGTRLTVT.

J is TRBJ1-1 and V is TRBV7-3, with a tentative D call TRBD1 (5 bases). V lost 5 bases and J lost 1, with 11 bases in between. From germline, CDR1 is SGHTA and CDR2 FQGTGA. CDR3 length equals 14 residues. DNA of the CDR3: TGTGCCAGCAGCGTCCAGACAGCGAACACTGAAGCTTTCTTT. Its protein product is CASSVQTANTEAFF. The full variable domain, in which reference TRBV7-3 and TRBJ1-1 provide the parts outside the CDR3, is GAGVSQTPSNKVTEKGKYVELRCDPISGHTALYWYRQSLGQGPEFLIYFQGTGAADDSGLPNDRFFAVRPEGSVSTLKIQRTERGDSAVYLCASSVQTANTEAFFGQGTRLTVV.

The rearrangement joins TRBV27 to TRBJ1-5, with D maybe TRBD1 (5 bases). V was clipped by 3 bases and J by 3 bases, with 12 bases between them. Germline-derived CDR1 and CDR2 are MNHEY and SMNVEV (reference sequence). CDR3 length: 15 residues. CDR3 coding DNA: TGTGCCAGCAGTTTTTTGACAGAGGCCAATCAGCCCCAGCATTTT. Translation gives CASSFLTEANQPQHF.